The source of this TCR beta chain is a study of blood T cell repertoires in COVID-19. Across the whole study: The United States, Italy and Spain were the sources of the acute and convalescent COVID-19 samples. Nucleic acid was either cDNA or gDNA, and it came from T cells, B-cell-depleted T cells, or PBMCs.

In the authors' workflow: Estimation of nucleated cell counts relied on the amplification of reference gene primers. TCRdb keeps only in-frame clones here, not all; method: immunoSEQ multiplex PCR. The DNA was the basis for D and trimming; V, J and clone size are from that table. This table holds about 88,000 clones, about 90% found once. CDR1 LNHNV and CDR2 YYDKDF come from the germline V gene (reference sequence). The CDR3 is 15 amino acids. With 8 bases removed from V and 2 bases from J, the gap between germline ends came to 17 bases. The TCR originated in a man younger than 30 with COVID-19, enrolled during active disease. Sequences were obtained from peripheral blood. This chain joins TRBV15 and TRBJ2-3; D is undetermined. Written as DNA, the CDR3 is TGTGCCACCGCCCGACTGGCTAGAAACACAGATACGCAGTATTTT. The encoded protein is CATARLARNTDTQYF.